The entry that follows covers one T cell receptor (beta chain) sequence. What it recognizes is unknown. V lost 5 bases and J lost 3, with 11 bases in between. This CDR3 has 13 residues. Germline assignment: CDR1 SGHAT and CDR2 FQNNGV. Repertoires were generated with immunoSEQ multiplex PCR, while TCRdb's copy carries only in-frame clones and drops some. The table has 85,000 to 130,000 clones, about 90% seen once. The sample belongs to a study of graft-versus-host responses after intestinal transplantation. The rearrangement uses TRBV11-2 and TRBJ2-7; D call uncertain. Here the sequenced sample was unstimulated CD4+ T cells sorted from spleen or lymph node cells, taken before intestinal transplant. This receptor was taken from a human donor who received an intestinal transplant. This CDR3 reads CASSLTDLYEQYF. CDR3 DNA: TGTGCCAGCAGCCTCACAGACCTCTACGAGCAGTACTTC.